This passage covers 20 T cell receptor beta chains from one sample sequenced in a study of blood T cell repertoires in COVID-19 (dated by TCRdb to 2018 to 2021). To prepare the library, the immunoSEQ multiplex PCR assay was applied. Sourced from immuneACCESS, this table was stored by TCRdb with only in-frame sequences that have V and J called. A share of the clones is absent; for the studies checked, an unresolved V gene accounts for under half, and the remainder has no known explanation. The sample table shows roughly 43,000 clones, and roughly 91% are seen once. Of the sample, around 4.6% is held by the ten largest clones. The sequencing input was peripheral blood. These receptors came from a human donor in a cohort sampled during active COVID-19.

The chain carries TRBV9 and TRBJ1-2; D possibly corresponds to TRBD1 (6 bases). Trimming took off 0 bases at V and 1 base at J, with 7 bases between the two ends. The CDR3 sequence is 14 residues long. Per the germline V gene, CDR1 is SGDLS and CDR2 is YYNGEE. The CDR3 here is CASSVADSNYGYTF. CDR3 nucleotide sequence: TGTGCCAGCAGCGTAGCGGACAGTAACTATGGCTACACCTTC.

The chain combines TRBV5-4 with TRBJ1-1, with D maybe TRBD1 (6 bases). Germline V gene sequence: CDR1 SGHNT, CDR2 YYREEE (reference sequence). Trimming removed 0 bases from V and 2 bases from J, with 14 bases in between. There are 16 residues in the CDR3. The CDR3 reads CASSLDREGQNTEAFF. The CDR3 DNA reads TGTGCCAGCAGCTTGGACAGGGAGGGACAAAACACTGAAGCTTTCTTT.

V and J are TRBV6-1 and TRBJ2-6; tentative D call: TRBD1 (6 bases). The V end lost 3 bases, the J end lost 3 bases, and 15 bases lay between the germline ends. The length of the CDR3 is 17 residues. Per the germline V gene, CDR1 is MNHNS and CDR2 is SASEGT. The CDR3 coding sequence is TGTGCCAGCAGTGAGGAGTCAGGGGTCGATGGGGCCAACGTCCTGACTTTC. Translated, it gives CASSEESGVDGANVLTF.

This chain links TRBV7-9 with TRBJ2-1, with D possibly being TRBD2 (6 bases). The CDR3 covers 14 residues. V was clipped by 6 bases and J by 6 bases, with 15 bases between them. Germline V gene data show CDR1 as SEHNR and CDR2 as FQNEAQ (reference sequence). The CDR3 here is CASSSGTGGNEQFF. The DNA for the CDR3 is TGTGCCAGCAGTTCCGGGACTGGGGGCAATGAGCAGTTCTTC.

V usage is TRBV11-3 and J usage is TRBJ2-5; TRBD2 might be the D (5 bases). The CDR3 runs 16 residues. Per the germline V gene, CDR1 is SGHNT and CDR2 is YENEEA. V was cut by 1 base and J by 0 bases, with 12 bases left in between. The CDR3 region is CASSLGGRLYQETQYF. The DNA for the CDR3 is TGTGCCAGCAGCTTAGGAGGGCGACTGTACCAAGAGACCCAGTACTTC.

This chain uses TRBV27 with TRBJ1-4, with TRBD1 matching 10 bases. Per germline, CDR1 MNHEY and CDR2 SMNVEV (reference sequence). J lost 7 bases, V lost 2 bases, and 1 base had no gene match. The CDR3 has 14 amino acids. The CDR3 loop reads CASSLRQGAEKLFF. The DNA of the CDR3 is TGTGCCAGCAGTTTACGACAGGGGGCTGAAAAACTGTTTTTT.

V usage is TRBV24-1 and J usage is TRBJ2-1, with TRBD1 matching 8 bases. CDR1 is KGHDR and CDR2 is SFDVKD in the germline V gene. The trim removed 5 bases at V and 15 bases at J, leaving 8 bases unmatched. The CDR3 contains 12 residues. CDR3 residues: CATSGQGWVPFF. The CDR3, as DNA: TGTGCCACCAGTGGACAGGGGTGGGTACCGTTCTTC.

V gene TRBV7-9 combines with J gene TRBJ2-1; D unclear. The CDR3 sequence is 15 residues long. Germline CDR1 is SEHNR and CDR2 is FQNEAQ (reference sequence). The V end was cut by 10 bases, the J end by 2 bases, with 18 bases between. CDR3 DNA: TGTGCCACCATAGGCGTTGGAGTTACCTACAATGAGCAGTTCTTC. Protein product: CATIGVGVTYNEQFF.

The chain recombines TRBV5-1 with TRBJ2-7; 8 bases match TRBD1. CDR1 is SGHRS and CDR2 is YFSETQ in the germline V gene. V trimming: 1 base; J trimming: 1 base; junction bases outside the gene matches: 4. This CDR3 is built from 15 residues. The CDR3 DNA reads as TGCGCCAGCAGCTTGACAGGGGGGTCGTCCTACGAGCAGTACTTC. Translating it yields CASSLTGGSSYEQYF.

This clone was observed a single time. The chain joins TRBV29-1 to TRBJ1-1; D call uncertain. Trimming took off 4 bases at V and 6 bases at J, with 12 bases between the two ends. The CDR3 sequence is 12 residues long. The germline V gene has CDR1 SQVTM and CDR2 ANQGSEA. CDR3 protein: CSVVGLRSEAFF. CDR3 in DNA: TGCAGCGTTGTTGGGCTTCGGTCTGAAGCTTTCTTT.

The CDR3: CAIRTGLAGGPGEQYF. DNA of the CDR3: TGTGCCATCAGAACGGGACTAGCGGGAGGGCCGGGGGAGCAGTACTTC. The rearrangement joins TRBV10-3 to TRBJ2-7; 16 nucleotides line up with TRBD2. This CDR3 is 16 amino acids long. Germline V gene data show CDR1 as ENHRY and CDR2 as SYGVKD. J was trimmed by 7 bases and V by 6 bases; bases with no gene match: 9.

The CDR3 DNA is TGTGCCAGCAAAAACCCGGGACTAGCGGGAACCTACGAGCAGTACTTC. Translated: CASKNPGLAGTYEQYF. The J gene is TRBJ2-7, the V gene TRBV2, with TRBD2 matching 13 bases. The J segment lost 2 bases and the V segment lost 7 bases, leaving 8 bases of the junction unmatched. Germline V gene data show CDR1 as SNHLY and CDR2 as FYNNEI. The CDR3 contains 16 residues.

V and J are TRBV3-1 (or the pseudogene TRBV3-2) and TRBJ1-2; 10 bases are shared with TRBD1. The CDR3 spans 17 residues. Germline CDR1 and CDR2: LGHDT and YNNKEL (reference sequence). The junction had 18 bases not matched to a gene; V was cut back by 6 bases and J by 8 bases. CDR3: CASSHLALGQGMDGYTF. The CDR3 nucleotides read TGTGCCAGCAGTCACTTGGCCCTGGGACAGGGGATGGACGGCTACACCTTC.

The gene calls are TRBV28 and TRBJ2-3, with 8 bases aligning to TRBD2. Germline V CDR1 and CDR2: MDHEN, SYDVKM. Germline trimming cut 3 bases from V and 7 bases from J; bases unmatched to any gene: 3. The CDR3 totals 13 residues. This CDR3 reads CASSFPSGYTQYF. DNA for the CDR3: TGTGCCAGCAGTTTTCCTAGCGGGTATACGCAGTATTTT.

The chain is built from TRBV27 and TRBJ1-4; 10 nucleotides match TRBD1. Germline trimming cut 3 bases from V and 8 bases from J; bases unmatched to any gene: 9. The CDR3 has 16 residues. CDR1 and CDR2 (germline): MNHEY, SMNVEV (reference sequence). In DNA, the CDR3 is TGTGCCAGCAGTTTGGTGACAGGGGGCGCAGGGGAAAAACTGTTTTTT. This translates into CASSLVTGGAGEKLFF.

This clone has just one count. The rearrangement joins TRBV18 to TRBJ1-1, with a possible D match to TRBD1 (6 bases). Between the trimmed V and J ends, which lost 6 bases and 1 base, there was a span of 15 bases. Germline V gives CDR1 KGHSH, CDR2 LQKENI. CDR3 length: 15 residues. The CDR3 nucleotides are TGTGCCAGCTCGCGCGGACAGTTTGGGAACACTGAAGCTTTCTTT. This sequence encodes CASSRGQFGNTEAFF.

The chain is built from TRBV28 and TRBJ1-4; 7 bases agree with TRBD1. V shed 5 bases and J 6 bases; nucleotides not matched to a gene: 9. CDR1 and CDR2 (germline): MDHEN, SYDVKM. CDR3 length: 15 amino acids. The CDR3 here is CASSPGDSRDEKLFF. CDR3 sequence (DNA): TGTGCCAGCAGTCCAGGGGACAGTCGGGATGAAAAACTGTTTTTT. The full variable domain, rest sourced from reference TRBV28 and TRBJ1-4, is DVKVTQSSRYLVKRTGEKVFLECVQDMDHENMFWYRQDPGLGLRLIYFSYDVKMKEKGDIPEGYSVSREKKERFSLILESASTNQTSMYLCASSPGDSRDEKLFFGSGTQLSVL.

This clone was seen a few times. The chain carries TRBV11-3 and TRBJ2-1; 10 bases line up with TRBD2. The germline V gene has CDR1 SGHNT and CDR2 YENEEA. There are 15 residues in the CDR3. The ends lost 5 bases at V and 9 bases at J; junction bases unmatched: 10. CDR3 DNA: TGTGCCAGCAGCCAAGAGCGGGAGGGACGCAGTGAGCAGTTCTTC. Encoded protein: CASSQEREGRSEQFF.

Note on this clone: A read error may account for a junction end that differs from germline. This chain connects TRBV28 to TRBJ2-7; D unresolved. In germline, CDR1 is MDHEN, CDR2 SYDVKM. This CDR3 is 12 amino acids long. This CDR3 reads CASSQTTLKFDF. CDR3 sequence (DNA): TGTGCCAGCAGTCAAACTACTCTCAAATTTGACTTC.

The chain is built from TRBV29-1 and TRBJ2-7; unclear D gene. The CDR3 is 12 residues long. Germline CDR1 and CDR2: SQVTM and ANQGSEA. Trimming removed 4 bases at V and 0 bases at J, with 7 bases between. The CDR3 sequence: CSVVESSYEQYF. For the CDR3, the DNA is TGCAGCGTTGTAGAGAGCTCCTACGAGCAGTACTTC.